This entry concerns a single TCR beta chain. The sample originates from a study of blood T cell repertoires in COVID-19. Some clones are missing from TCRdb's copy, which holds only in-frame ones; the method was immunoSEQ multiplex PCR. The sample holds some 62,000 clones, about 76% seen once. The CDR3 runs to 13 residues. V was shortened by 4 bases and J by 5 bases, with 11 bases between the two germline ends. Germline values: CDR1 SGHDN, CDR2 FVKESK. The sample was peripheral blood. The chain combines TRBV14 with TRBJ1-2, with D hard to call. The TCR sequence derives from a human donor in a cohort sampled during active COVID-19. The CDR3, as DNA: TGTGCCAGCAGCCCTCGACTACTGTATGGCTACACCTTC. It codes for CASSPRLLYGYTF.